This entry concerns a single T cell receptor (beta chain). Its antigen remains unknown. TRB was amplified by touch-down multiplex PCR, primer pools A and B combined. TCRdb reprocessed the multiplex PCR reads, keeping one entry per CDR3 protein, no DNA. Its table records approximately 11,000 distinct CDR3 sequences. Each sample's input was around 270 ng genomic DNA, 40,000 or so genome equivalents. CDR3 length: 13 residues. The data belong to a study of T cell clusters in autoimmune cytopenias. Study context: The median distinct TRB clonotype count was a few thousand per sample, from a median roughly 55,000 reads. Study-level findings and limits: The cluster-lack signature was not seen for secondary cytopenia versus chronic lymphocytic leukemia.

This sample also appeared in a second study, on T cell repertoires in aging, cancer and after chemotherapy. That investigation notes: Donor ages fell into six groups from 30 or younger up to 70 or older. Loss of evenness, beyond lost richness, contributed to age-related TCR diversity decline in cancer patients.

The receptor's source is a human donor in good health. Sample: peripheral blood. V usage is TRBV12-3 or TRBV12-4 and J usage is TRBJ1-6; TCRdb calls TRBD1, which cannot be checked without DNA. The CDR3 is CASSLDRGSPLHF.